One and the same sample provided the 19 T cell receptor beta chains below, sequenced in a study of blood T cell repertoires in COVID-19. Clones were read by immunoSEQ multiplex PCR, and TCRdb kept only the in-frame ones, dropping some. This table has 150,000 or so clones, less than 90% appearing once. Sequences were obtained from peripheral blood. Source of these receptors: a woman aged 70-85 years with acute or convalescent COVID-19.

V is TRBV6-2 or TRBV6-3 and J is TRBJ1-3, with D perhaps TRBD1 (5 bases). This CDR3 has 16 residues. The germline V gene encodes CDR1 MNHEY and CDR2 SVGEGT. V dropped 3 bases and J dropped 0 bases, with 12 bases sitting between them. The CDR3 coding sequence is TGTGCCAGCAGTTATCGACAGAGCTACTCTGGAAACACCATATATTTT. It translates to CASSYRQSYSGNTIYF.

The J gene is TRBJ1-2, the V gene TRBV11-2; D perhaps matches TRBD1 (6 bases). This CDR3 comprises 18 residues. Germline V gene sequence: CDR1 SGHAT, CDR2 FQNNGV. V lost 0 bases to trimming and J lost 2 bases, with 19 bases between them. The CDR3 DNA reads TGTGCCAGCAGCTTAGAATTATTGGCAGGGGTAACCAACTATGGCTACACCTTC. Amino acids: CASSLELLAGVTNYGYTF.

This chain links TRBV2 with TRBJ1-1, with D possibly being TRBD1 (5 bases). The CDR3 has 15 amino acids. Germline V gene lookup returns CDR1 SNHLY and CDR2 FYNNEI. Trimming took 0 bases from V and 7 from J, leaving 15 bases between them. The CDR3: CASSEAQGVGNEAFF. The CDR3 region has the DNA TGTGCCAGCAGTGAAGCGCAGGGCGTCGGAAATGAAGCTTTCTTT. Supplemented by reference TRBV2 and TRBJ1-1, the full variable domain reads EPEVTQTPSHQVTQMGQEVILRCVPISNHLYFYWYRQILGQKVEFLVSFYNNEISEKSEIFDDQFSVERPDGSNFTLKIRSTKLEDSAMYFCASSEAQGVGNEAFFGQGTRLTVV.

The CDR3: CASLHRDHYGYTF. CDR3 coding DNA: TGTGCCAGCCTCCACAGGGACCACTATGGCTACACCTTC. This chain joins TRBV19 and TRBJ1-2; a weak D match, TRBD1 (6 bases). This CDR3 has 13 amino acids. Trimming took off 9 bases at V and 3 bases at J, with 14 bases between the two ends. Germline V gene data show CDR1 as LNHDA and CDR2 as SQIVND (reference sequence).

The CDR3 bases are TGTGCCAGCAGTTACGGGTCGAGGGACAGGGGGGACGAGCAGTACTTC. It codes for CASSYGSRDRGDEQYF. The J gene is TRBJ2-7, the V gene TRBV6-5; 11 positions agree with TRBD1. This CDR3 contains 16 residues. CDR1 and CDR2 from the germline V gene are MNHEY and SVGAGI. The junction had 8 bases not matched to a gene; V was cut back by 2 bases and J by 5 bases.

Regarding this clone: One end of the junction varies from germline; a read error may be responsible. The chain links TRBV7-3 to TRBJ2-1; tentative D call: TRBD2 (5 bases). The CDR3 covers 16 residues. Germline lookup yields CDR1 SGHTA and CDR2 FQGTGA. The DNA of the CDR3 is TGTGTCAGCAGCGACCTTAGCGACACCCCCTACAATGAGCAGTTCTTC. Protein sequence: CVSSDLSDTPYNEQFF.

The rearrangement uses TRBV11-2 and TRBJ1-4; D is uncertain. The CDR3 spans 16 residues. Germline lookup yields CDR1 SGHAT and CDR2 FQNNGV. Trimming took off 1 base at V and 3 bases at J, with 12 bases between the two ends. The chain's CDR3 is CASSLGPGLANEKLFF. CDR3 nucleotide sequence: TGTGCCAGCAGCTTAGGACCGGGGTTGGCTAATGAAAAACTGTTTTTT.

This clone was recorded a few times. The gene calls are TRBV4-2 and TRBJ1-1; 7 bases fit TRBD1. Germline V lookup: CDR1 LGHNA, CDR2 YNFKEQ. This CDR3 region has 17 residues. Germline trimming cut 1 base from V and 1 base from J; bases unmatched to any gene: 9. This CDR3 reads CASSQGGTADPNTEAFF. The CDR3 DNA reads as TGTGCCAGCAGCCAAGGAGGGACAGCTGATCCGAACACTGAAGCTTTCTTT.

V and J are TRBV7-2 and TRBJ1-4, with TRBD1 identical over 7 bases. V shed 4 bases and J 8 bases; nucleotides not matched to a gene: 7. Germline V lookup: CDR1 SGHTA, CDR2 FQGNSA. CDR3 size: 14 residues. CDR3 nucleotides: TGTGCCAGCAGCTCCGACAGGGTTGGGGAAAAACTGTTTTTT. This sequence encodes CASSSDRVGEKLFF.

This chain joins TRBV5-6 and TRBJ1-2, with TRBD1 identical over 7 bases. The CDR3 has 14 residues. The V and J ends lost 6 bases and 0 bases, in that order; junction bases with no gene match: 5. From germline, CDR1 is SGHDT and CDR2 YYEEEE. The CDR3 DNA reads TGTGCCAGCACCTCCGGGACAGCTAACTATGGCTACACCTTC. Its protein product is CASTSGTANYGYTF.

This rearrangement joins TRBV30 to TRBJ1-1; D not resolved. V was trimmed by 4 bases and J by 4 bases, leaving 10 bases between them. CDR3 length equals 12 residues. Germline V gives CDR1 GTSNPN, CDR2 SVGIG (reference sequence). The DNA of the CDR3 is TGTGCCTGGATTTACGGGTTCACTGAAGCTTTCTTT. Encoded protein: CAWIYGFTEAFF. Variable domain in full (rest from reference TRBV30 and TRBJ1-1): SQTIHQWPATLVQPVGSPLSLECTVEGTSNPNLYWYRQAAGRGLQLLFYSVGIGQISSEVPQNLSASRPQDRQFILSSKKLLLSDSGFYLCAWIYGFTEAFFGQGTRLTVV.

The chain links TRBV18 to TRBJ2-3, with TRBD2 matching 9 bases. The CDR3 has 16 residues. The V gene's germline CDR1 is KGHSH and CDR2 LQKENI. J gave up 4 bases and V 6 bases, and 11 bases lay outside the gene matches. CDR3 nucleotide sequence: TGTGCCAGCTCCCGAGTACTAGCGGGCGGACCAGATACGCAGTATTTT. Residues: CASSRVLAGGPDTQYF.

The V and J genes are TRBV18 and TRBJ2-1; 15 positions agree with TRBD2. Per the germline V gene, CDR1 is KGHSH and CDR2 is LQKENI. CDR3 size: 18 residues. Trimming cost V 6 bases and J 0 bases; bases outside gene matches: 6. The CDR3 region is CASSRTSGGVSSYNEQFF. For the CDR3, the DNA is TGTGCCAGCTCCCGGACTAGCGGGGGGGTCTCCTCCTACAATGAGCAGTTCTTC.

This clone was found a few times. The CDR3 here is CASSDSGTGTNQPQHF. The CDR3 DNA sequence: TGTGCCAGCTCAGATTCCGGGACAGGGACGAATCAGCCCCAGCATTTT. This chain uses TRBV18 with TRBJ1-5; 9 nucleotides match TRBD1. Per the germline V gene, CDR1 is KGHSH and CDR2 is LQKENI. This CDR3 comprises 16 residues. The ends lost 5 bases at V and 4 bases at J; junction bases unmatched: 9.

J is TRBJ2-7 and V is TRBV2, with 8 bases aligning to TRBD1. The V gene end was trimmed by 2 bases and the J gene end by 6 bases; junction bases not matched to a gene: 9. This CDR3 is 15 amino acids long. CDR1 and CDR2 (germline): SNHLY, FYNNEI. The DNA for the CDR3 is TGTGCCAGCAGTGAAAGGATAAGACAGGGGACCGAGCAGTACTTC. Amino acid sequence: CASSERIRQGTEQYF.

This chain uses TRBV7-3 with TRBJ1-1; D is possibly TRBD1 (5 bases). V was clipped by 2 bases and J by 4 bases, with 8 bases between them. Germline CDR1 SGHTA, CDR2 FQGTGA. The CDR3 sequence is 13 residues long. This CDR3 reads CASSLAGVTEAFF. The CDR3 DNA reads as TGTGCCAGCAGCTTAGCGGGGGTCACTGAAGCTTTCTTT.

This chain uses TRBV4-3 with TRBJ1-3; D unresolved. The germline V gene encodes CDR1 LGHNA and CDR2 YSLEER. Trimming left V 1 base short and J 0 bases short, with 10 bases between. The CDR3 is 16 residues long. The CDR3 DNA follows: TGCGCCAGCAGCCAAGTGCAGTCCTTCTCTGGAAACACCATATATTTT. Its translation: CASSQVQSFSGNTIYF.

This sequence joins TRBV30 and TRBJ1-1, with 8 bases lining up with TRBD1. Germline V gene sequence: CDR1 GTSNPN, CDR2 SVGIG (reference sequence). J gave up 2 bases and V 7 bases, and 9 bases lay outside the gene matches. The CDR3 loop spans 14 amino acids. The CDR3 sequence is CAFDRGLYNTEAFF. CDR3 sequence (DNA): TGTGCCTTCGACAGGGGTCTTTATAACACTGAAGCTTTCTTT.

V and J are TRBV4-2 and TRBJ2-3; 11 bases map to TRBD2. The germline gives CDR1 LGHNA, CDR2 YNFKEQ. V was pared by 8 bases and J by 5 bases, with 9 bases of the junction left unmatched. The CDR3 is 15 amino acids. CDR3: CASGQLAGGVDTQYF. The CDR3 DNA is TGTGCCAGCGGTCAGCTAGCGGGAGGTGTAGATACGCAGTATTTT.